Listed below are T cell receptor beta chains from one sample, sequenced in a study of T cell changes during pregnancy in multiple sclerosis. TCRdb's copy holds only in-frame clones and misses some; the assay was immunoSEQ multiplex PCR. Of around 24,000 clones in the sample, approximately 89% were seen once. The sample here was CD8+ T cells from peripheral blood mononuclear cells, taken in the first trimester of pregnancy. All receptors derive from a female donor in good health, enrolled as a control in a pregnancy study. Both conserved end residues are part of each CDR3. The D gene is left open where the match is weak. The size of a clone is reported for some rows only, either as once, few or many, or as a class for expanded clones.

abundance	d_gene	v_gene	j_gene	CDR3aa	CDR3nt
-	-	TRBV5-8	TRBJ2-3	CASSLVGRAGATDTQYF	TGTGCCAGCAGCTTGGTGGGTCGTGCGGGGGCCACAGATACGCAGTATTTT
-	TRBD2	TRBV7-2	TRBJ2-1	CASSLRDYYNEQFF	TGTGCCAGCAGCCTAAGGGACTACTACAATGAGCAGTTCTTC
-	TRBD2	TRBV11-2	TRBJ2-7	CASSETSVEQYF	TGTGCCAGCAGCGAGACTAGCGTAGAGCAGTACTTC
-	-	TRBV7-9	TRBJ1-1	CASSSPMNTEGAMNTEAFF	TGTGCCAGCAGCTCACCGATGAACACTGAGGGTGCGATGAACACTGAAGCTTTCTTT
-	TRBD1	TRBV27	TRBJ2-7	CASSLSGQAYEQYF	TGTGCCAGCAGTCTATCGGGACAGGCGTACGAGCAGTACTTC
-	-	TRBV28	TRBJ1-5	CASSFPRGINQPQHF	TGTGCCAGCAGTTTCCCTCGGGGGATCAATCAGCCCCAGCATTTT
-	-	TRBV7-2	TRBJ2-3	CASSPPGADTQYF	TGTGCCAGCAGCCCGCCGGGGGCAGATACGCAGTATTTT
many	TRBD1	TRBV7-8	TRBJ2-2	CASALDRETGELFF	TGTGCCAGCGCCCTCGACAGGGAGACCGGGGAGCTGTTTTTT
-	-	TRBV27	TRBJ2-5	CASRPPGEETQYF	TGTGCCAGCAGGCCTCCGGGGGAAGAGACCCAGTACTTC
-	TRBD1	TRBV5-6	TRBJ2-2	CASPDRTTGELFF	TGTGCCAGCCCGGACAGGACGACCGGGGAGCTGTTTTTT
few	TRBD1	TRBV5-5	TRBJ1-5	CASSLGQNNQPQHF	TGTGCCAGCAGCCTGGGACAGAACAATCAGCCCCAGCATTTT
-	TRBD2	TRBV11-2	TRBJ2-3	CASRAIAGPTDTQYF	TGTGCCAGCAGGGCCATAGCGGGCCCCACAGATACGCAGTATTTT
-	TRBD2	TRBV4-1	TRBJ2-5	CASSQEKVRGEEQETQYF	TGCGCCAGCAGCCAAGAAAAGGTTCGGGGGGAAGAGCAAGAGACCCAGTACTTC
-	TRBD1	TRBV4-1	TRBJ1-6	CASSATPGTGNNSPLHF	TGCGCCAGCAGCGCAACCCCCGGGACAGGCAATAATTCACCCCTCCACTTT
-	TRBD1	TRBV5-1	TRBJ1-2	CASSPGQASYGYTF	TGCGCCAGCAGCCCGGGACAGGCCAGCTATGGCTACACCTTC
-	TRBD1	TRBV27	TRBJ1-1	CASSLLPGQGETEAFF	TGTGCCAGCAGTTTATTGCCCGGACAGGGGGAAACTGAAGCTTTCTTT
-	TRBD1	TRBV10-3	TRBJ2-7	CAISDWDRGADEQYF	TGTGCCATCAGTGACTGGGACAGGGGTGCGGACGAGCAGTACTTC
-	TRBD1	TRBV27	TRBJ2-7	CASSPGTGSPYEQYF	TGTGCCAGCAGTCCCGGGACAGGATCTCCCTACGAGCAGTACTTC
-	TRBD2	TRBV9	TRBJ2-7	CASSEGVAGLSEEQYF	TGTGCCAGCAGCGAAGGGGTAGCGGGATTATCGGAAGAGCAGTACTTC
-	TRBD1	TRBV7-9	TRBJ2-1	CASSSTRGQGSYNEQFF	TGTGCCAGCAGCTCGACCCGGGGACAGGGATCTTACAATGAGCAGTTCTTC
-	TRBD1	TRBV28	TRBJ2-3	CASSLGDRLGTDTQYF	TGTGCCAGCAGTTTAGGGGACAGGTTAGGGACAGATACGCAGTATTTT
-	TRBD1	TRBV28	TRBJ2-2	CASSLTGGGGELFF	TGTGCCAGCAGTTTAACAGGGGGTGGCGGGGAGCTGTTTTTT
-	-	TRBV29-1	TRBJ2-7	CSVELQGAYEQYF	TGCAGCGTTGAATTGCAGGGTGCCTACGAGCAGTACTTC
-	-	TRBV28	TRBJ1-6	CASSFTGIGNSPLHF	TGTGCCAGCAGTTTTACAGGGATAGGTAATTCACCCCTCCACTTT
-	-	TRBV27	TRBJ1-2	CASSFGGQRRGYTF	TGTGCCAGCAGTTTTGGGGGCCAGCGACGGGGCTACACCTTC
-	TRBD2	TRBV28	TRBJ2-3	CASSLGLAGGLDTQYF	TGTGCCAGCAGTTTAGGGCTAGCGGGAGGGTTAGATACGCAGTATTTT
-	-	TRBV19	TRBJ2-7	CASSVHLSYEQYF	TGTGCCAGTAGTGTCCACTTATCCTACGAGCAGTACTTC
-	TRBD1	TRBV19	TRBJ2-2	CASSQDREVGELFF	TGTGCCAGCTCTCAGGACAGGGAGGTCGGGGAGCTGTTTTTT
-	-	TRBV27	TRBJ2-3	CASSSGTREADTQYF	TGTGCCAGCAGTTCGGGAACTAGGGAAGCAGATACGCAGTATTTT
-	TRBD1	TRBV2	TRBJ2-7	CASIQPGQTYEQYF	TGTGCCAGCATTCAACCGGGACAGACCTACGAGCAGTACTTC
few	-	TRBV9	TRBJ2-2	CASSVTGSNPTGELFF	TGTGCCAGCAGCGTTACAGGTTCAAATCCCACCGGGGAGCTGTTTTTT
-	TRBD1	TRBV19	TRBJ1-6	CASSSGQGNSPLHF	TGTGCCAGTAGCTCGGGACAGGGAAATTCACCCCTCCACTTT
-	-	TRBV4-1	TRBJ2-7	CASSPTDGEHPYEQYF	TGCGCCAGCAGCCCAACGGATGGGGAGCACCCCTACGAGCAGTACTTC
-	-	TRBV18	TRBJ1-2	CASSPPREGREGYTF	TGTGCCAGCTCACCACCAAGGGAAGGCAGGGAAGGCTACACCTTC
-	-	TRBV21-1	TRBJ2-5	CASSLDRDTQETQYF	TGTGCCAGCAGCCTGGACCGGGACACCCAAGAGACCCAGTACTTC
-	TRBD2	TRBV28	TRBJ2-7	CASSPSGGFYEQYF	TGTGCCAGCAGCCCTAGCGGGGGGTTCTACGAGCAGTACTTC
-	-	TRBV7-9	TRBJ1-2	CASSPRQENYGYTF	TGTGCCAGCAGCCCTCGACAGGAAAACTATGGCTACACCTTC
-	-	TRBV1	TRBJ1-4	CTSSPTRGGRIRTNEKLFF	TGCACCAGCAGCCCAACTAGGGGGGGGCGTATACGAACTAATGAAAAACTGTTTTTT
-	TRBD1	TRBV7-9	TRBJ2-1	CASSFGRKDRGPDEQFF	TGTGCCAGCAGCTTTGGTAGGAAGGACAGGGGGCCCGATGAGCAGTTCTTC
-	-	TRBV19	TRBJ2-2	CASSPGRGTGELFF	TGTGCCAGTAGTCCGGGCAGGGGCACCGGGGAGCTGTTTTTT
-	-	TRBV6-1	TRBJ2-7	CASTTTSDEQYF	TGTGCCAGCACGACGACTAGTGATGAGCAGTACTTC
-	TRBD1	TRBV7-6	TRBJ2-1	CASSETGWDEQFF	TGTGCCAGCAGCGAGACAGGGTGGGATGAGCAGTTCTTC
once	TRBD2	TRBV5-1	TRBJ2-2	CASSLVGLAGLNTGELFF	TGCGCCAGCAGCTTGGTGGGACTAGCGGGGCTGAACACCGGGGAGCTGTTTTTT
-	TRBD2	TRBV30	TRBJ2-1	CAWSLAGGADEQFF	TGTGCCTGGAGTCTAGCGGGAGGGGCGGATGAGCAGTTCTTC
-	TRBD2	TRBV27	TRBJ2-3	CASTKLAGGAADTQYF	TGTGCCAGCACCAAACTAGCGGGAGGGGCAGCAGATACGCAGTATTTT
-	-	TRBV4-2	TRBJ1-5	CASNPVAGINQPQHF	TGTGCCAGCAACCCAGTTGCGGGGATAAATCAGCCCCAGCATTTT
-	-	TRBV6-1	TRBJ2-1	CASSEGVPAYNEQFF	TGTGCCAGCAGTGAAGGCGTACCCGCCTACAATGAGCAGTTCTTC
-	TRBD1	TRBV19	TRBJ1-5	CASNEGQGFRQPQHF	TGTGCCAGTAACGAGGGACAGGGCTTCAGGCAGCCCCAGCATTTT
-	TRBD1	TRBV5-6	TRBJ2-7	CASSLEIGTGGQTYEQYF	TGTGCCAGCAGCTTGGAAATCGGGACAGGGGGACAAACCTACGAGCAGTACTTC